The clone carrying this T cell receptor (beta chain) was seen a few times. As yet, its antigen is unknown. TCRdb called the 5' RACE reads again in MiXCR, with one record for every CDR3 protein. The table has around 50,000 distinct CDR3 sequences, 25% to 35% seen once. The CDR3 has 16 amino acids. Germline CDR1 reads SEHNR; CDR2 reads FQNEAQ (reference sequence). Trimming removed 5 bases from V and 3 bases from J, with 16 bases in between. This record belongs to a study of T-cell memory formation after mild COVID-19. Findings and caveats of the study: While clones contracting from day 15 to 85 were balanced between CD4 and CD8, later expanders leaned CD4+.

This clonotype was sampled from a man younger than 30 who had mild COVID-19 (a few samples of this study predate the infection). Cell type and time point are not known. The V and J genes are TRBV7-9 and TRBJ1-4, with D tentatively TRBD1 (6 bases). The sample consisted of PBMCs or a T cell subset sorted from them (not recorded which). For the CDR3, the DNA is TGTGCCAGCAGCCCGGGACACCTCTCGGCTAATGAAAAACTGTTTTTT. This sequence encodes CASSPGHLSANEKLFF. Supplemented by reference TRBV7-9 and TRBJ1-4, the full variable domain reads DTGVSQNPRHKITKRGQNVTFRCDPISEHNRLYWYRQTLGQGPEFLTYFQNEAQLEKSRLLSDRFSAERPKGSFSTLEIQRTEQGDSAMYLCASSPGHLSANEKLFFGSGTQLSVL.